One and the same sample provided the 2 T cell receptor beta chains below, sequenced in a study of brain T cells in children with intractable seizures. Measured with immunoSEQ multiplex PCR; TCRdb has only the in-frame clones, and not every one. The top ten hold roughly 1.4% of the sample, which has fewer than 85,000 clones, about 92% seen once. The material sequenced was peripheral blood, taken at surgery. The source is a boy in the first two years of life with tuberous sclerosis and intractable seizures.

A remark on this clone: The same CDR3 can be traced to other DNA sequences in this sample. The rearrangement links TRBV19 to TRBJ1-1; TRBD1 is a possible D gene (5 bases). The CDR3 extends over 14 amino acids. V gave up 2 bases and J gave up 3 bases, with 10 bases separating them. Looked up from germline, CDR1 is LNHDA and CDR2 is SQIVND (reference sequence). CDR3 DNA sequence: TGTGCCAGTAGTATATCATCAGGGCACACTGAAGCTTTCTTT. This gives the protein CASSISSGHTEAFF.

This clone was detected once. The V and J genes are TRBV9 and TRBJ2-3; D is undetermined. V shed 3 bases and J shed 1 base, with 6 bases lying between them. CDR3 length equals 13 residues. Germline V lookup: CDR1 SGDLS, CDR2 YYNGEE. CDR3 sequence reads: CASSDAGTDTQYF. CDR3 in DNA: TGTGCCAGCAGCGACGCGGGCACAGATACGCAGTATTTT.